Given below is one T cell receptor beta chain in context. There is no known antigen for this receptor. No base qualities exist here, and no much larger clone lies one base off it. Trimming accounts for 4 bases at V and 3 bases at J, while the number of junction bases matched to no gene is 15. The germline V gene (reference sequence) supplies CDR1 SEHNR and CDR2 FQNEAQ. Inclusive of the bounding cysteine and phenylalanine, the CDR3 is 17 residues long. Kept here is only the CDR3 DNA, which spans 51 bases and is read in frame from base 1. Each collaborating institution followed its own protocols to collect whole blood in K2EDTA tubes. Collaborator samples were shipped for TCRbeta analysis as frozen whole blood, isolated PBMCs, or DNA extracted from either sample type. This sample was taken from a study of blood T cell repertoires in COVID-19 (dated by TCRdb to about 2020). Broadly, across the study: The collaborator samples originated in the United States, Italy and Spain and spanned the acute and convalescent phases of COVID-19. The material from the prospective study consisted of cDNA or gDNA derived from T cells, B-cell-depleted T cells, or PBMCs. Deeply sampled blood TCRbeta repertoires from subjects exposed to, actively infected with, or recovered from COVID-19 were included in the dataset. A freely available public database, intended as a resource for researchers studying the immune response to SARS-CoV-2, is where the repertoires were released. Samples were obtained from the ongoing ImmuneRACE study (first 160 participants) and from about 1,300 subjects provided by 6 global collaborators. The sample metadata nearly always contained a de-identified subject ID, COVID-19 status, age in years and sex. HLA class I and class II types, where available, came from metadata supplied by the sample provider rather than from assay-based typing. The research as a whole found: How much clinical and demographic metadata was included differed by source and by participant, and the metadata was provided uncurated.

The immunoSEQ Assay, a bias-controlled multiplex PCR, was used to amplify TCRbeta CDR3 regions from genomic DNA. The study's own analysis went as follows. The number of nucleated cells in each sample was estimated by amplification of reference gene primers within the assay. Sequence reads were collapsed and filtered to measure the absolute abundance of every unique TCRbeta CDR3 rearrangement. For each sample, productive Simpson clonality was calculated as the square root of Simpson's diversity index over productive rearrangements. The clones in this table, taken by TCRdb from immuneACCESS, are in-frame only. Not every clone is retained; where verified, under half of the shortfall comes from an unresolved V gene, and the cause of the rest is unknown. Clonal size and the V and J genes are those of that table, whereas D and trimming came from the DNA. A total of approximately 90,000 clones appear in this sample, 75% to 90% of them only once. Of the sample, about 19% is held by the ten largest clones.

The rearrangement joined TRBV7-9 to TRBJ2-7; 7 central bases correspond to TRBD1. The TCR originated in a woman older than 75 with acute or convalescent COVID-19. The sequenced material came from peripheral blood. The CDR3 region reads CASSSVNLPTGYYEQYF. DNA sequence: TGTGCCAGCAGCTCCGTCAACCTCCCGACAGGGTACTACGAGCAGTACTTC.